This T cell receptor delta chain was captured by sequencing in a study of delta chain sequences of gamma delta T cells (dated by TCRdb to 2015 to 2018). The library was prepared using PCR. The instrument was an Illumina MiSeq. Clonotypes were called again by TCRdb from the public reads via CATT, and duplicate nucleotide sequences were then merged into one entry. The sample table lists 3,000 or so delta-chain clones, roughly two thirds of them with a count of one. The top ten clones comprise under 60% of the sample. Remarks on this clone: Its antigen has not been determined. No qualities accompany the bases; no much larger clone lies one base away.

Input material: a tumor sample. The TCR sequence derives from a human donor with breast cancer.

The CDR3 amino acid sequence is: CACDPLTGEALTAQLFF. Here is the DNA: TGTGCCTGTGACCCTCTTACTGGGGAGGCTTTGACAGCACAACTCTTCTTT. The chain is made from TRDV2 and TRDJ2, with 7 junctional bases fitting TRDD3. Taken from the germline V gene, the CDR1 and CDR2 loops are GEAIGNYY and EKD. Unmatched junction bases come to 9, with V trimmed by 3 bases and J by 0 bases. The CDR3 covers 17 residues, taking in both the cysteine and the phenylalanine. Only the CDR3 portion is preserved as DNA: 51 bases, with reading frame beginning at the first base.